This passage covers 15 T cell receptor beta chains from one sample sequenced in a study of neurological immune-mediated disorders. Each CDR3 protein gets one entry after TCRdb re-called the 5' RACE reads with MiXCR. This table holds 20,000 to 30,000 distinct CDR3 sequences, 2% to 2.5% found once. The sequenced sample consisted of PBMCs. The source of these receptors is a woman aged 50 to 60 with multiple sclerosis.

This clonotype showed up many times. The CDR3 reads CAISGVTSGYNEQFF. DNA of the CDR3: TGTGCCATCAGTGGGGTGACTAGCGGTTACAATGAGCAGTTCTTC. The chain links TRBV10-3 to TRBJ2-1; 9 nucleotides match TRBD2. The germline CDR1 and CDR2 sequences are ENHRY and SYGVKD. The CDR3 has 15 residues. The V gene end was trimmed by 4 bases and the J gene end by 4 bases; junction bases not matched to a gene: 5.

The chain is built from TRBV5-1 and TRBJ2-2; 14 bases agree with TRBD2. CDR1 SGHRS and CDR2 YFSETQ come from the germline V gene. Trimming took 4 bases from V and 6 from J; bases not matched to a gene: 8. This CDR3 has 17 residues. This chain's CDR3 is CASSPLGTSGSSGELFF. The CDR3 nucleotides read TGCGCCAGCAGCCCCCTCGGGACTAGCGGGAGCTCCGGGGAGCTGTTTTTT.

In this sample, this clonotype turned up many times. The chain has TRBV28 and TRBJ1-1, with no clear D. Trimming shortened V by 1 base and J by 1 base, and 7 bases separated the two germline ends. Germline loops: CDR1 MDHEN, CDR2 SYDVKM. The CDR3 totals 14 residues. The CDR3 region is CASSLLGSNTEAFF. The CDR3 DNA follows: TGTGCCAGCAGTTTATTAGGGTCGAACACTGAAGCTTTCTTT.

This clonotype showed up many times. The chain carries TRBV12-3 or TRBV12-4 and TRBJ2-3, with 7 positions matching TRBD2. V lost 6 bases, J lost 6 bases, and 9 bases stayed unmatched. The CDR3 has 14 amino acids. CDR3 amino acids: CASRLAAKGDTQYF. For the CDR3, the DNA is TGTGCCAGCAGGCTAGCGGCAAAGGGGGATACGCAGTATTTT.

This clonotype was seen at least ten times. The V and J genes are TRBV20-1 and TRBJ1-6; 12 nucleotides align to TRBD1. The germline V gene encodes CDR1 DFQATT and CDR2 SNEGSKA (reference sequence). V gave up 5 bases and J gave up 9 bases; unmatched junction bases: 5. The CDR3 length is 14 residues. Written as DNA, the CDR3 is TGCAGTGCTTCGCCGGGACAGGGGGCTTCACCCCTCCACTTT. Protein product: CSASPGQGASPLHF.

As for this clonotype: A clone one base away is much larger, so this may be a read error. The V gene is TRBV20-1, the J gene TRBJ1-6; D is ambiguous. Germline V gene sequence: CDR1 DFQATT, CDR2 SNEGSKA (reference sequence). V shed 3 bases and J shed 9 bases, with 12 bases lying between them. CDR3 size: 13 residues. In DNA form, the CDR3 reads TGCAGTGCTAGTGTGGAAAGAGCTTCACCCCTCCACTTT. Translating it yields CSASVERASPLHF.

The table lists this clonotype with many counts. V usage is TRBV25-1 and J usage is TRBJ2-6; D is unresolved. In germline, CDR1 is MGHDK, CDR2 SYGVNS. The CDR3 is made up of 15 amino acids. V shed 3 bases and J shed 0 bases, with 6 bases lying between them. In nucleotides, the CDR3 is TGTGCCAGCAGTGATACACCCTCTGGGGCCAACGTCCTGACTTTC. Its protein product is CASSDTPSGANVLTF.

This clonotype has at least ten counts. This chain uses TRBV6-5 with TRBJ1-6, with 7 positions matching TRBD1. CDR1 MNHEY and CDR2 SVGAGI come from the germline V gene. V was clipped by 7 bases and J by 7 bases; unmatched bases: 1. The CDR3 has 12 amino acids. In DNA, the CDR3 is TGTGCCAGCACAGGGGGGAATTCACCCCTCCACTTT. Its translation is CASTGGNSPLHF.

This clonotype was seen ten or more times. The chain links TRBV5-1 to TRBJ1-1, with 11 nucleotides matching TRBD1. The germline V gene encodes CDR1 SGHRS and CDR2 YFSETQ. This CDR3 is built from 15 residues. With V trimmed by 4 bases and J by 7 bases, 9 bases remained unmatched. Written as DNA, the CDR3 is TGCGCCAGCAGCGGGACAGGGGGTAGTAACGGTGAAGCTTTCTTT. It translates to CASSGTGGSNGEAFF.

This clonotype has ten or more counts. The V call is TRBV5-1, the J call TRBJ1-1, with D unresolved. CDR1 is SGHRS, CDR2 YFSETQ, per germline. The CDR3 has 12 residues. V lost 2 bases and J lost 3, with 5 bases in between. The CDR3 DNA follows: TGCGCCAGCAGCTTAACAGACACTGAAGCTTTCTTT. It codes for CASSLTDTEAFF.

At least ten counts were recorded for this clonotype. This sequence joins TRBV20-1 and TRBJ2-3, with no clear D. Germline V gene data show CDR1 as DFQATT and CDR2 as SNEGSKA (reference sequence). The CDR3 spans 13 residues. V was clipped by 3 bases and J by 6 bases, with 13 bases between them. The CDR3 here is CSASTTRFDTQYF. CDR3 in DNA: TGCAGTGCTAGTACAACTCGGTTCGATACGCAGTATTTT.

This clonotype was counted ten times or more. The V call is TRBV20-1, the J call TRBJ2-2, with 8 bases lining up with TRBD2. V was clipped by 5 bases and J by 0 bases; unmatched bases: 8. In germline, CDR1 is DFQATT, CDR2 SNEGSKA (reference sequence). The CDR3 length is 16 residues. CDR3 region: CSAASPGLANTGELFF. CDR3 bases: TGCAGTGCTGCATCGCCGGGACTAGCGAACACCGGGGAGCTGTTTTTT.

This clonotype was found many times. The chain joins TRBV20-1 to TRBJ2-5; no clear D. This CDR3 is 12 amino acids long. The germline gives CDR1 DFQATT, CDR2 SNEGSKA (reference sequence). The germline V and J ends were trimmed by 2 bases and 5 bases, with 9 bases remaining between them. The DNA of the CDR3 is TGCAGTGCTAGATCCGGGTTGGAGACCCAGTACTTC. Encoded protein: CSARSGLETQYF.

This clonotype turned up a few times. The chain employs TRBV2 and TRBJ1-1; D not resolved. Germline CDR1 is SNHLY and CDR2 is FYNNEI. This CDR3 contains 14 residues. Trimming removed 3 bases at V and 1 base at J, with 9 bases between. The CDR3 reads CASSDVGSNTEAFF. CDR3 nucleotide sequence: TGTGCCAGCAGTGATGTGGGTTCGAACACTGAAGCTTTCTTT.

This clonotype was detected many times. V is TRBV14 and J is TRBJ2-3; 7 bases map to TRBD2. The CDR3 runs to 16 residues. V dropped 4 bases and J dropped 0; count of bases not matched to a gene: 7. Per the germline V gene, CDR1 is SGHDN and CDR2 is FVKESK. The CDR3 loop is CASSLASGFSTDTQYF. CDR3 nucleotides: TGTGCCAGCAGCCTAGCTAGCGGATTTAGCACAGATACGCAGTATTTT.